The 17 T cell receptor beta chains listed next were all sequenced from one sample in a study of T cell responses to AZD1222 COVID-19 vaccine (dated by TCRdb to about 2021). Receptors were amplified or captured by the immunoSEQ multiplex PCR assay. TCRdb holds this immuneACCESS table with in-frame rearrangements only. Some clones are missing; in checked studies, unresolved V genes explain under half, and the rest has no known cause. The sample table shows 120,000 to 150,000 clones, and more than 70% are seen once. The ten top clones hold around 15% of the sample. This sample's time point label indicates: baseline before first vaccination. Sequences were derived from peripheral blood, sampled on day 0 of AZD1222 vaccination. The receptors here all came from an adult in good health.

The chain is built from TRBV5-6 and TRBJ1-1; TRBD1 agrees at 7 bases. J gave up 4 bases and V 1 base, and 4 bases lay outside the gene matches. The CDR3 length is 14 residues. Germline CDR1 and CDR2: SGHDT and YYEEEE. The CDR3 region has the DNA TGTGCCAGCAGCTTGATGGGACAGAGCACTGAAGCTTTCTTT. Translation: CASSLMGQSTEAFF.

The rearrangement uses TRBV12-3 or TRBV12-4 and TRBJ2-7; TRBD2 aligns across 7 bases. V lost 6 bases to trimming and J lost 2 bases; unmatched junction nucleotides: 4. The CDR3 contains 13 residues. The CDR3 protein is CASRRRGTYEQYF. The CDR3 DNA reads TGTGCCAGCAGGAGGCGGGGGACCTACGAGCAGTACTTC.

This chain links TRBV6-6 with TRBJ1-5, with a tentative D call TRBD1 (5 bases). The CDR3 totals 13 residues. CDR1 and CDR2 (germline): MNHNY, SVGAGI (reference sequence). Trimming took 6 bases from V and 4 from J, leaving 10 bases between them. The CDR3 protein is CASSRDGNQPQHF. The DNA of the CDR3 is TGTGCCAGCAGCAGGGACGGGAATCAGCCCCAGCATTTT.

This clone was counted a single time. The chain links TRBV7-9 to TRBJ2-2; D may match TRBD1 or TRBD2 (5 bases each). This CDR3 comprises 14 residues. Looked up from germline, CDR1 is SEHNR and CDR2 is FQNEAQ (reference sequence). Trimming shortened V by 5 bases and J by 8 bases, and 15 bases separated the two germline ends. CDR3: CASSLTAPGGELFF. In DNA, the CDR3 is TGTGCCAGCAGCCTGACAGCCCCGGGAGGGGAGCTGTTTTTT.

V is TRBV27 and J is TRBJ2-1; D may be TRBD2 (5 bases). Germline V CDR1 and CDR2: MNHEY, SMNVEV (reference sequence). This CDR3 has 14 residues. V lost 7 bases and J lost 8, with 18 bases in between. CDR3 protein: CASTPGSIGDEQFF. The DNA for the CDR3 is TGTGCCAGCACCCCGGGATCCATTGGGGATGAGCAGTTCTTC.

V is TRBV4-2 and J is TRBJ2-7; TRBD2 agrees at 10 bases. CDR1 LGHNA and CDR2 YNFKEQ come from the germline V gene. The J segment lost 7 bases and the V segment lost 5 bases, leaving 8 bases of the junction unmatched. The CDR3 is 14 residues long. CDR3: CASSDQRGGREQYF. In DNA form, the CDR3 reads TGTGCCAGCAGCGATCAGCGGGGGGGCCGTGAGCAGTACTTC.

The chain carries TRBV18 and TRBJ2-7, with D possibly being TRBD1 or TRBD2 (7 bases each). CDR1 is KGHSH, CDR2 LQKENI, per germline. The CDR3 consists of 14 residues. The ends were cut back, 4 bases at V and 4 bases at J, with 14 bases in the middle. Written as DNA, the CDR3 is TGTGCCAGCTCACGGGAGGGGGCAGGGTACGAGCAGTACTTC. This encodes CASSREGAGYEQYF.

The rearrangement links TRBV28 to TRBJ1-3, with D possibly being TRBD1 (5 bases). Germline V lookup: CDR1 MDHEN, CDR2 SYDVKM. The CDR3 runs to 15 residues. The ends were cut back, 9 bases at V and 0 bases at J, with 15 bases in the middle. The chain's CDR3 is CASRDGSFSGNTIYF. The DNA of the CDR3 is TGTGCCAGTCGGGACGGCTCCTTCTCTGGAAACACCATATATTTT.

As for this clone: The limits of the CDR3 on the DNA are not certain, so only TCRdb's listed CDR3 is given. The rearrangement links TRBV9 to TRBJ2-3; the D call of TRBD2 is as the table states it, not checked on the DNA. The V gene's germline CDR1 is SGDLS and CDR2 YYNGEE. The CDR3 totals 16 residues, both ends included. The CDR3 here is CASSVGPGLTTDTQYF.

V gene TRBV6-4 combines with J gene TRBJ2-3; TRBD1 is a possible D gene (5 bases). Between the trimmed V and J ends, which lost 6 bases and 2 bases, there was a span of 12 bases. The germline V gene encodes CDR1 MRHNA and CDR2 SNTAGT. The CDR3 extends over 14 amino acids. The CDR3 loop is CASSLNRNTDTQYF. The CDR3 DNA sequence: TGTGCCAGCAGCTTAAACAGGAACACAGATACGCAGTATTTT.

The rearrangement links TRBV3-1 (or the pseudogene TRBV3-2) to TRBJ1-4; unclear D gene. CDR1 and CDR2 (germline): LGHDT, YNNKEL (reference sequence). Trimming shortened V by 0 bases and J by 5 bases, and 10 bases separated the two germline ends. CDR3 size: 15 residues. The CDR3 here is CASSQDRRINEKLFF. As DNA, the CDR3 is TGTGCCAGCAGCCAAGATCGGCGGATAAATGAAAAACTGTTTTTT.

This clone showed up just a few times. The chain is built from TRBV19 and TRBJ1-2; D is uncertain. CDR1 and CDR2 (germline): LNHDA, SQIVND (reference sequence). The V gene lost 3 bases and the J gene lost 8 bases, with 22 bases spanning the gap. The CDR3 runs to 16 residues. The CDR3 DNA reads TGTGCCAGTAGTATTAAGCCGGCCAGGCCCACGGCGGGCTACACCTTC. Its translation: CASSIKPARPTAGYTF.

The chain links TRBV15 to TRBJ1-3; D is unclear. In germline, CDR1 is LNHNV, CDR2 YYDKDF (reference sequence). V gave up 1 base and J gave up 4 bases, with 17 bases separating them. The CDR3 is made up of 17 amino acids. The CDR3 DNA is TGTGCCACCAGCAGAGGCGGTACAGCGGTCTCCGGAAACACCATATATTTT. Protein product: CATSRGGTAVSGNTIYF.

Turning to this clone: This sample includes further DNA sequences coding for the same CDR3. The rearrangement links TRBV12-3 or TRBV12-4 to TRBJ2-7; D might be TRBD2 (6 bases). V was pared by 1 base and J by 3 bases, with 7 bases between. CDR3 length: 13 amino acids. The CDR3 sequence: CASSLGGGYEQYF. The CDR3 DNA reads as TGTGCCAGCAGTTTAGGGGGAGGCTACGAGCAGTACTTC.

The CDR3 DNA is TGCGCCAGCAGCTTGGAGCTTAGCGGAGGGTCCGACACTGAAGCTTTCTTT. This translates into CASSLELSGGSDTEAFF. The V call is TRBV5-1, the J call TRBJ1-1; D is ambiguous. The CDR3 has 17 amino acids. The V gene's germline CDR1 is SGHRS and CDR2 YFSETQ. V dropped 0 bases and J dropped 3 bases, with 18 bases sitting between them.

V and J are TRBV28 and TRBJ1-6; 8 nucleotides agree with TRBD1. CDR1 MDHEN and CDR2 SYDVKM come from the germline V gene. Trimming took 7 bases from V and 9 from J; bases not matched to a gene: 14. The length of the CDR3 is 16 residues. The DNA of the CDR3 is TGTGCCAGCAATTCAGGGGGCGATTCAACGATTTCACCCCTCCACTTT. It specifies CASNSGGDSTISPLHF.

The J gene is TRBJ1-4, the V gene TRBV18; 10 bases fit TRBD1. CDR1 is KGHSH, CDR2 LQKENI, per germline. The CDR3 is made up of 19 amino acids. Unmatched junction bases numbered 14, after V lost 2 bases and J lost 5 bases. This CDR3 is CASSPNGTGVTGTNEKLFF. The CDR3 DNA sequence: TGTGCCAGCTCACCAAACGGGACAGGGGTAACCGGTACCAATGAAAAACTGTTTTTT.